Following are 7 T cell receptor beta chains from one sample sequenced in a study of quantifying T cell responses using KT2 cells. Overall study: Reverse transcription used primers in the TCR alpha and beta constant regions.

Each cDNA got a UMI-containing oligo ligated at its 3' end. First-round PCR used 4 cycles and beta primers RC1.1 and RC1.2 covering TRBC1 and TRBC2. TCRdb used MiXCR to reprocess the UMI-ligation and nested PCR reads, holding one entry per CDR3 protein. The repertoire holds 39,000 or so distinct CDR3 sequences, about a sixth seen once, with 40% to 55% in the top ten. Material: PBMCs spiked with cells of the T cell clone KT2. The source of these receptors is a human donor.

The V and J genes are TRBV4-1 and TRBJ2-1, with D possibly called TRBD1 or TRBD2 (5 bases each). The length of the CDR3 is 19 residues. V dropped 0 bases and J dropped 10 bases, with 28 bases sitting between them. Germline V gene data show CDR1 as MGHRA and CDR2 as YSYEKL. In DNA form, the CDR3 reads TGCGCCAGCAGCCAAGATACGAGAAGAGGGGCAGGGCTCGGCGCGGAGCAGTTCTTC. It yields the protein CASSQDTRRGAGLGAEQFF.

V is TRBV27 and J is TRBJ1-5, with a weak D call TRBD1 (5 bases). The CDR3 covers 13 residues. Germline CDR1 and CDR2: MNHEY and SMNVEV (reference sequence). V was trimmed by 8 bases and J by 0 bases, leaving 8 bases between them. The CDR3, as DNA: TGTGCCAGCGGCAGGGTTAGCAATCAGCCCCAGCATTTT. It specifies CASGRVSNQPQHF.

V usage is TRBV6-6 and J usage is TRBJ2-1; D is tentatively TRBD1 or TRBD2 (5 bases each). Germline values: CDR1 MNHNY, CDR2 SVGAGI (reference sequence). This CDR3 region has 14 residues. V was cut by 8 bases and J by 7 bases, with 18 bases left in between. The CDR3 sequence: CASSAGRWRNEQFF. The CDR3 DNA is TGTGCCAGCTCGGCAGGGCGGTGGAGGAATGAGCAGTTCTTC.

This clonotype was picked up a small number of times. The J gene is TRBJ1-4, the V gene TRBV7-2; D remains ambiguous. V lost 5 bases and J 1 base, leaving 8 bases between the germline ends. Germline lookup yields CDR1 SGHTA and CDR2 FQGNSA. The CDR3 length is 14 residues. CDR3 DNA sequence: TGTGCCAGCAGCCAGGAGAGAACTAATGAAAAACTGTTTTTT. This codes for CASSQERTNEKLFF. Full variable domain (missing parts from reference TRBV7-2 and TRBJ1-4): GAGVSQSPSNKVTEKGKDVELRCDPISGHTALYWYRQSLGQGLEFLIYFQGNSAPDKSGLPSDRFSAERTGGSVSTLTIQRTQQEDSAVYLCASSQERTNEKLFFGSGTQLSVL.

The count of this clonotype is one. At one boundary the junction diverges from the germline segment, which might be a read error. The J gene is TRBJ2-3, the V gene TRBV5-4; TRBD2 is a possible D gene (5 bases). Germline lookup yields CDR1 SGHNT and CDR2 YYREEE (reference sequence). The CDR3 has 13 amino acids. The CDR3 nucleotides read TGTACCAGCAGCTTGCGAGGGACAGATACGCAGTATTTT. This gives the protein CTSSLRGTDTQYF.

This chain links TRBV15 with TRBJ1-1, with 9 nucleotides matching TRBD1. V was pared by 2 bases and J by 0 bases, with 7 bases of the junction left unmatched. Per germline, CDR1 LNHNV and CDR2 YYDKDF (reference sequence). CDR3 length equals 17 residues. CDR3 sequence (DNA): TGTGCCACCAGCAGACAGGACAGGGGTCTTTTGAACACTGAAGCTTTCTTT. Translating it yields CATSRQDRGLLNTEAFF. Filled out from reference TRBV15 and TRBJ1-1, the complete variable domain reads DAMVIQNPRYQVTQFGKPVTLSCSQTLNHNVMYWYQQKSSQAPKLLFHYYDKDFNNEADTPDNFQSRRPNTSFCFLDIRSPGLGDTAMYLCATSRQDRGLLNTEAFFGQGTRLTVV.

This CDR3 reads CASSQEGVQGIYEQYF. The CDR3 DNA reads TGTGCCAGCAGCCAAGAAGGGGTTCAGGGGATCTACGAGCAGTACTTC. The V call is TRBV4-2, the J call TRBJ2-7; TRBD1 is a possible D gene (6 bases). CDR3 length equals 16 residues. In germline, CDR1 is LGHNA, CDR2 YNFKEQ. The ends were cut back, 0 bases at V and 3 bases at J, with 15 bases in the middle.